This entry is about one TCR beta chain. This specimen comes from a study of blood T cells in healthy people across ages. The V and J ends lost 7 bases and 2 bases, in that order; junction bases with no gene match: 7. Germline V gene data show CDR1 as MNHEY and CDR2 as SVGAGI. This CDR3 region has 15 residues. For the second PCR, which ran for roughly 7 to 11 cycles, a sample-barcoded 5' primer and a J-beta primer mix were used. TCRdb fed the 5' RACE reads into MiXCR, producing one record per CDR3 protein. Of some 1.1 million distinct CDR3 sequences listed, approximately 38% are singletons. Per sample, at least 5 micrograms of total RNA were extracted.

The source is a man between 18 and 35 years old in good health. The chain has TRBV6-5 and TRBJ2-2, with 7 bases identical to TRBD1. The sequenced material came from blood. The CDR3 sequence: CASTQNRGNTGELFF. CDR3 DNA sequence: TGTGCCAGCACCCAAAACAGGGGCAACACCGGGGAGCTGTTTTTT.